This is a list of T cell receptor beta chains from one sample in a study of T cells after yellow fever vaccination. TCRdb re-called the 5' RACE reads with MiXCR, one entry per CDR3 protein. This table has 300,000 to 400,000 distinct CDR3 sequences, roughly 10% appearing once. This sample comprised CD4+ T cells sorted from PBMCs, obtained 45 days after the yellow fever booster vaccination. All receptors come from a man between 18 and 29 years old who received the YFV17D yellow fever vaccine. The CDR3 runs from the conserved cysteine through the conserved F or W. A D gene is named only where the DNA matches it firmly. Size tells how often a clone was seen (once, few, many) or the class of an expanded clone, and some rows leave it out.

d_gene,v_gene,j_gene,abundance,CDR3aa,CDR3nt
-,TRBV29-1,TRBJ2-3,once,CSVGFCGRTYTQYF,TGCAGCGTTGGATTTTGCGGAAGGACATATACGCAGTATTTT
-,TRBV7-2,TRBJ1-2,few,CASSGRGRVGYTF,TGTGCCAGCAGCGGGCGGGGGCGCGTTGGCTACACCTTC
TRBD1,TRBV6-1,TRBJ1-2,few,CASSERGQHYGYTF,TGTGCCAGCAGTGAACGGGGACAGCACTATGGCTACACCTTC
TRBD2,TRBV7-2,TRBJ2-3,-,CASSVSGDTDTQYF,TGTGCCAGCAGCGTGAGCGGGGACACAGATACGCAGTATTTT
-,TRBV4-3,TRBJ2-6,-,CASSHQPRGRSPFLSGANVLTF,TGCGCCAGCAGCCATCAACCCCGCGGACGGAGTCCCTTCCTCTCTGGGGCCAACGTCCTGACTTTC
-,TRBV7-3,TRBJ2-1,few,CASSVQGSSPNEQFF,TGTGCCAGCAGCGTGCAGGGGTCCTCCCCCAATGAGCAGTTCTTC
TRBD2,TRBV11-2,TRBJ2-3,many,CASSLRSGGATDTQYF,TGTGCCAGCAGCTTAAGGAGCGGGGGGGCCACAGATACGCAGTATTTT
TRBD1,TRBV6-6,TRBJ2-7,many,CASSAQGIEQYF,TGTGCCAGCAGCGCACAGGGGATCGAGCAGTACTTC
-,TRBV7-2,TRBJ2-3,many,CASSTKGHPDTQYF,TGTGCCAGCAGCACCAAAGGACATCCGGATACGCAGTATTTT
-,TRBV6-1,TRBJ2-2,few,CASSEDRADTGELFF,TGTGCCAGCAGTGAAGACAGGGCGGACACCGGGGAGCTGTTTTTT
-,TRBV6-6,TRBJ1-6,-,CASSYFEGSLNSPLHF,TGTGCCAGCAGTTACTTCGAGGGGAGCCTAAATTCACCCCTCCACTTT
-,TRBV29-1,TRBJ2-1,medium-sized,CSVDTVQQFF,TGCAGCGTTGATACAGTACAGCAGTTCTTC
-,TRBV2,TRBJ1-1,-,CASSDQFNTEAFF,TGTGCCAGCAGTGATCAGTTTAACACTGAAGCTTTCTTT
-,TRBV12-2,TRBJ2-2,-,CASRLDENTGELFF,TGTGCAAGTCGCTTAGACGAGAACACCGGGGAGCTGTTTTTT
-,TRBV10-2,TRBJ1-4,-,CASSESGLGATNEKLFF,TGCGCCAGCAGTGAGTCAGGCCTTGGTGCAACTAATGAAAAACTGTTTTTT
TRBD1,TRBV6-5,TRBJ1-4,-,CASSHTYGHGTGTEKLFF,TGTGCCAGCAGTCATACCTACGGCCACGGGACAGGGACCGAAAAACTGTTTTTT
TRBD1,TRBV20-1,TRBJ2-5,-,CSASGQGVQETQYF,TGCAGTGCTAGCGGGCAGGGGGTCCAAGAGACCCAGTACTTC
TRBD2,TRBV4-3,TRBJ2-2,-,CASSQEVLAGNTGELFF,TGCGCCAGCAGCCAAGAAGTCTTAGCGGGGAACACCGGGGAGCTGTTTTTT
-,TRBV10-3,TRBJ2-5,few,CAINRLVGETQYF,TGTGCCATCAATCGACTAGTTGGAGAGACCCAGTACTTC
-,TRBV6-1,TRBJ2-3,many,CATSGTADTQYF,TGTGCCACTTCGGGGACCGCAGATACGCAGTATTTT